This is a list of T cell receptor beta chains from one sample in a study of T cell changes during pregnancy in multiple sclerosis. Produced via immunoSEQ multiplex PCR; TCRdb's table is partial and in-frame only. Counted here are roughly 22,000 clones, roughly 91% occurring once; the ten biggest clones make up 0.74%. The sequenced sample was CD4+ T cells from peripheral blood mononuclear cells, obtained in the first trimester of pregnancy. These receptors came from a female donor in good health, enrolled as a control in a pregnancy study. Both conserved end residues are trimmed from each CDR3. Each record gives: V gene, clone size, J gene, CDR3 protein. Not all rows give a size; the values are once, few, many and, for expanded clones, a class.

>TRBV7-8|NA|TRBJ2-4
ASSSNYYRGRLRNIQY
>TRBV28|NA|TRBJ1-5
ASVSGGYDNQPQH
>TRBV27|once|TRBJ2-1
ASRAGQGAYNEQF
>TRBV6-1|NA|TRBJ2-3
ASSARGATHTDTQY
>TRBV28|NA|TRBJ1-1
ASSLWGRGTEAF
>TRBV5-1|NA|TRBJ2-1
ASSLAARDSEQF
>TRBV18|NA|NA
ASSPNQDSYEQY
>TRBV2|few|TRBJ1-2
ATAGGEDAYGYT
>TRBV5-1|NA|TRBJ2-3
ASSFRDRGDTQY
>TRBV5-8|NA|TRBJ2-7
ASSLISPGLAYEQY
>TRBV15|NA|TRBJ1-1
ATSGGENTEAF
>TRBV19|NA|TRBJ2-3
ATKRLAGTDTQY
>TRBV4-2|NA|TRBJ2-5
ASSQAGGGETQY
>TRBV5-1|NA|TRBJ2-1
ASTWGWGDYNEQF
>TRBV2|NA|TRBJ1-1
ASSWSAGMNTEAF
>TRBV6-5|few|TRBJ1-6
ASSYGEVANSPLH
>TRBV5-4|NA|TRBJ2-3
ASSLTLAGSTDTQY
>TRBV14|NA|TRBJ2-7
ASSQDFYRIDEQY
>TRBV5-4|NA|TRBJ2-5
ASSDAHAGRRETQY
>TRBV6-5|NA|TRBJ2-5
ASSYVGEETQY
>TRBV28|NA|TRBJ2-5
ASSFQYQETQY
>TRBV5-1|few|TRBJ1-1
ASSFGLNTEAF
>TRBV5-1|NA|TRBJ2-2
ASSLLAPGPGELF
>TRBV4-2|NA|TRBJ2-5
ASSRNTVVQETQY
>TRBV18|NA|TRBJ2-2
ASSRQGGTTGELF
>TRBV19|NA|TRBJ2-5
ASSIQGRQETQY
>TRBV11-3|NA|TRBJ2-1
ASSSGLGAEQF
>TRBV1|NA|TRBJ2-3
TSSQDLPSGIADTQY
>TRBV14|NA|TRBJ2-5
ASSQEEQGKQETQY